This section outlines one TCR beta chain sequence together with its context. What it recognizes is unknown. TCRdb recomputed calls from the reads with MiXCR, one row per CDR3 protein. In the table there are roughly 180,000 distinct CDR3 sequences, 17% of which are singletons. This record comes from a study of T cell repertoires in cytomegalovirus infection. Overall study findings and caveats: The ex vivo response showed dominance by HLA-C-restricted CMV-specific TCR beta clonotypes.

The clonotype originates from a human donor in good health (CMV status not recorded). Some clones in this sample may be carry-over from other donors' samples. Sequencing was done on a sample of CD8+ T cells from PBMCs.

CDR3 region: CASSSLSGVTYNEQFF. CDR3 bases: TGTGCCAGCAGCTCCCTGAGCGGGGTTACCTACAATGAGCAGTTCTTC. V usage is TRBV7-2 and J usage is TRBJ2-1; 7 nucleotides agree with TRBD2. V lost 4 bases and J lost 2; bases outside the gene matches: 8. The CDR3 has 16 residues. Germline assignment: CDR1 SGHTA and CDR2 FQGNSA.